Listed here is a single T cell receptor beta chain. The source of the sample is a study of CD8 T cells in Susac syndrome. The V gene's germline CDR1 is LGHNA and CDR2 YNFKEQ. The V end was cut by 5 bases, the J end by 4 bases, with 10 bases between. The CDR3 extends over 13 amino acids. Reverse transcription of 0.5 to 1 ug RNA was performed with random hexamers. By means of immunoSEQ multiplex PCR, TCR beta CDR3 spanning 54 Vbeta and 13 Jbeta underwent amplification. TCRdb reprocessed the immunoSEQ multiplex PCR reads with MiXCR, giving one entry per CDR3 protein. The repertoire includes tens of thousands of distinct CDR3 sequences, about 92% of them detected once, and approximately 0.52% sits in the top ten. TEMRA cells were FACS-enriched and CD8+ and CD4+ T cells negatively isolated.

The rearrangement joins TRBV4-2 to TRBJ2-3; D might be TRBD1 or TRBD2, each matching 5 bases. This clonotype was sampled from a human donor with Susac syndrome. The sample taken for sequencing was CD4+ T cells from PBMCs. As DNA, the CDR3 is TGTGCCAGCAGCGGGGGTGGGTCAGATACGCAGTATTTT. Its translation is CASSGGGSDTQYF.